This TCR beta chain originates from a study of cytomegalovirus exposure and HLA in healthy donors. Study-wide points: One cluster of highly shared sequence variants probably arose as a sequencing artifact. Rare TCR sequences dominated, though some public TCRs recurred in many donors. In an earlier analysis, productive rearrangement rates for most beta V segments clustered near 87% or 30%. TCR beta sequences reportedly predicted the HLA-A and HLA-B alleles of most subjects accurately.

PCR employed 60 Vbeta and 13 Jbeta primers. Profiled with immunoSEQ multiplex PCR; TCRdb holds only in-frame clones, not every one. Of 75,000 to 80,000 clones in the sample, 78% were seen once. The CDR3 has 14 residues. The V gene's germline CDR1 is LNHDA and CDR2 SQIVND (reference sequence). V was trimmed by 7 bases and J by 0 bases, leaving 7 bases between them. Comment on this clone: Its antigen is undetermined.

The sequence came from a middle-aged woman in good health and CMV-seropositive. Material: PBMCs. V and J are TRBV19 and TRBJ1-6; D remains unclear. The CDR3 loop is CASKRSSYNSPLHF. The CDR3 bases are TGTGCCAGTAAGAGGAGCTCCTATAATTCACCCCTCCACTTT.